This TCR beta chain appears in the sequencing data of a study of cytomegalovirus exposure and HLA in healthy donors. TCRdb's table, derived via immunoSEQ multiplex PCR, lists solely in-frame clones and lacks some. The sample carries about 130,000 clones, about 91% recorded once. Between the trimmed V and J ends, which lost 5 bases and 7 bases, there was a span of 14 bases. This CDR3 is 13 amino acids long. The germline gives CDR1 SQVTM, CDR2 ANQGSEA. The sequence derives from a woman aged 18-29 years in good health and CMV-seronegative. Sequencing was performed on PBMCs. The J gene is TRBJ1-4, the V gene TRBV29-1; a possible D gene is TRBD1 (5 bases). The DNA for the CDR3 is TGCAGCGTTACCGTTGGGGCTGCTGAAAAACTGTTTTTT. Residues: CSVTVGAAEKLFF.